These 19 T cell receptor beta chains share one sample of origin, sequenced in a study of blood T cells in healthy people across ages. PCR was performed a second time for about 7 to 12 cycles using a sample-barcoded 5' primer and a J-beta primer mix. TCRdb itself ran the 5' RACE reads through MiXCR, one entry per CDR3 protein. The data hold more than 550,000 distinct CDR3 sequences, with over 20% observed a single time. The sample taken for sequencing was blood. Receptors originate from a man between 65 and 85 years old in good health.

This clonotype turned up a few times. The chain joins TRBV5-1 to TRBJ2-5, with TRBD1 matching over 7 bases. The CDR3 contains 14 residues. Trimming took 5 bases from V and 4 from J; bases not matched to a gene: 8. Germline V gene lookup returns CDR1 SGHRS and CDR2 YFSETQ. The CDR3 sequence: CASRNTGVGETQYF. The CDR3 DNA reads TGCGCCAGCAGAAATACAGGGGTCGGAGAGACCCAGTACTTC.

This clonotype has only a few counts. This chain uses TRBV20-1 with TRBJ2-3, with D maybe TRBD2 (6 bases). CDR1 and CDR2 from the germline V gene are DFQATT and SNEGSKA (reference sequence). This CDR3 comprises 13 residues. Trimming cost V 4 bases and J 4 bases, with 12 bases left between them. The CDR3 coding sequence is TGCAGTGCTAACGGGACTGTGGCAGATACGCAGTATTTT. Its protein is CSANGTVADTQYF.

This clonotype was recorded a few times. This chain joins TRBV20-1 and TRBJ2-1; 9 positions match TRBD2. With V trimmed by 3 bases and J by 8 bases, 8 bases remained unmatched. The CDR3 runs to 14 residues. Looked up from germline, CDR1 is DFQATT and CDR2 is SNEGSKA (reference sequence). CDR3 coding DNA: TGCAGTGCTAGCTCTAGCGGGATGGGCGATGAGCAGTTCTTC. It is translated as CSASSSGMGDEQFF.

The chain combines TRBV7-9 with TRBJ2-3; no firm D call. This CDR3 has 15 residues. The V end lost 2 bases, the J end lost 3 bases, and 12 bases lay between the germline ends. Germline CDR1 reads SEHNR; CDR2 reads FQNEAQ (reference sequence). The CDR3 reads CASSLTVVGTDTQYF. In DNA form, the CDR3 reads TGTGCCAGCAGCTTAACAGTAGTGGGAACAGATACGCAGTATTTT.

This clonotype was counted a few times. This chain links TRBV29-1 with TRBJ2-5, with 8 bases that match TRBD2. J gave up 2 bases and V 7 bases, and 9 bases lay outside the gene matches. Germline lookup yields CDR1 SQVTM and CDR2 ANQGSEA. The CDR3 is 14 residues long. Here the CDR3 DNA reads TGCAGCGCCGAGGCGGGGGGAGATCAAGAGACCCAGTACTTC. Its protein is CSAEAGGDQETQYF. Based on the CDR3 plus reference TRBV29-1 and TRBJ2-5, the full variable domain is SAVISQKPSRDICQRGTSLTIQCQVDSQVTMMFWYRQQPGQSLTLIATANQGSEATYESGFVIDKFPISRPNLTFSTLTVSNMSPEDSSIYLCSAEAGGDQETQYFGPGTRLLVL.

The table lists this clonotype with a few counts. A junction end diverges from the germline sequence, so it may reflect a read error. In nucleotides, the CDR3 is TGCGCCGGCAGCTTAGTCGGACAGGGGCTGTCAGATACGCAGTATTTT. It translates to CAGSLVGQGLSDTQYF. V is TRBV5-1 and J is TRBJ2-3; 9 bases fit TRBD1. The CDR3 contains 16 residues. CDR1 is SGHRS, CDR2 YFSETQ, per germline.

CDR3 nucleotides: TGTGCCAGCAGCTTAGGTCTCTCTGGGGCCAACGTCCTGACTTTC. Protein product: CASSLGLSGANVLTF. The chain recombines TRBV7-2 with TRBJ2-6; D gene unclear. The V end lost 1 base, the J end lost 0 bases, and 4 bases lay between the germline ends. This CDR3 is built from 15 residues. The V gene's germline CDR1 is SGHTA and CDR2 FQGNSA.

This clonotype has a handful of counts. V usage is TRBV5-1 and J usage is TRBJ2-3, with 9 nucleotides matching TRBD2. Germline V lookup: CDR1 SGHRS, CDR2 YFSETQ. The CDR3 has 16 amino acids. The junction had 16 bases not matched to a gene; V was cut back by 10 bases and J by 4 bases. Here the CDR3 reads CAGTLNVAGESDTQYF. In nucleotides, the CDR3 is TGCGCCGGCACCCTGAACGTAGCGGGGGAGTCAGATACGCAGTATTTT.

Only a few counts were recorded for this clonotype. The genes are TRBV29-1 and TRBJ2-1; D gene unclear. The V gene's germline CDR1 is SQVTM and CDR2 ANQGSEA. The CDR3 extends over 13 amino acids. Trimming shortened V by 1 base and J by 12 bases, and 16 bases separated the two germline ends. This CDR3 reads CSVEGRLTQVQFF. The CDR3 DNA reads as TGCAGCGTTGAAGGCCGTCTTACGCAGGTGCAGTTCTTC.

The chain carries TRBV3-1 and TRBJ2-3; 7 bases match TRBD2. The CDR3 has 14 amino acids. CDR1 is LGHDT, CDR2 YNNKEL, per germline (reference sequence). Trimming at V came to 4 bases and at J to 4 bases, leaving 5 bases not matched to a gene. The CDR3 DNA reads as TGTGCCAGCAGCCCCTCTAGCGGCCCAGATACGCAGTATTTT. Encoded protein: CASSPSSGPDTQYF.

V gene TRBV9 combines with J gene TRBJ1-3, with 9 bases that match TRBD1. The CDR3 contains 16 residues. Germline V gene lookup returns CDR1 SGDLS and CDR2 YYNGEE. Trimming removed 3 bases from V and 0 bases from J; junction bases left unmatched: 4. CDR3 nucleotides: TGTGCCAGCAGCGCGGACAGGGGAGGCTCTGGAAACACCATATATTTT. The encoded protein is CASSADRGGSGNTIYF. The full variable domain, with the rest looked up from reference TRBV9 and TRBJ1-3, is DSGVTQTPKHLITATGQRVTLRCSPRSGDLSVYWYQQSLDQGLQFLIQYYNGEERAKGNILERFSAQQFPDLHSELNLSSLELGDSALYFCASSADRGGSGNTIYFGEGSWLTVV.

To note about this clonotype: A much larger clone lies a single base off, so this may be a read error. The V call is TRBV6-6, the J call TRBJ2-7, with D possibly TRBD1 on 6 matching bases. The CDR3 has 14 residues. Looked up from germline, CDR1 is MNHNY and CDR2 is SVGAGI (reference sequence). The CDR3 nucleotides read TGTGCCAGCAGTTACAGGGGGTCTCAGAACGAGAAGTACTTC. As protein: CASSYRGSQNEKYF.

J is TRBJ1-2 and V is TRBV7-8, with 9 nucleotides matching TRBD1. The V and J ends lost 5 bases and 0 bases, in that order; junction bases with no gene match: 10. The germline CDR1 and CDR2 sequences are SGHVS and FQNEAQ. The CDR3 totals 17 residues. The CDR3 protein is CASSRYKQGAANYGYTF. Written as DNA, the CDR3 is TGTGCCAGCAGCCGCTATAAACAGGGGGCCGCTAACTATGGCTACACCTTC.

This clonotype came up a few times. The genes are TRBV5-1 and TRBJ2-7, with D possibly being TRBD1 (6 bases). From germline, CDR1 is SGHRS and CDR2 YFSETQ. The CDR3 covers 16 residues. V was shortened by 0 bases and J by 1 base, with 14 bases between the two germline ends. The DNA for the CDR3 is TGCGCCAGCAGCTTGGATACAGGGTCCCTTTCCTACGAGCAGTACTTC. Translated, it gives CASSLDTGSLSYEQYF.

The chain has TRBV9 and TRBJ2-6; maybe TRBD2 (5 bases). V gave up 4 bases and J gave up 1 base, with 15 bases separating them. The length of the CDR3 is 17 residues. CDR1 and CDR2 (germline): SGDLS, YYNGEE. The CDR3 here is CASSPREGISGANVLTF. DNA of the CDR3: TGTGCCAGCAGCCCCCGTGAGGGTATATCTGGGGCCAACGTCCTGACTTTC. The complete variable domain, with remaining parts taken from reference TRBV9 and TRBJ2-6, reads DSGVTQTPKHLITATGQRVTLRCSPRSGDLSVYWYQQSLDQGLQFLIQYYNGEERAKGNILERFSAQQFPDLHSELNLSSLELGDSALYFCASSPREGISGANVLTFGAGSRLTVL.

In nucleotides, the CDR3 is TGTGCCAGCAGCCAAAGTCAGGGTTTTATCACAGATACGCAGTATTTT. It encodes CASSQSQGFITDTQYF. The J gene is TRBJ2-3, the V gene TRBV5-5, with D tentatively TRBD1 (5 bases). This CDR3 is 16 amino acids long. CDR1 is SGHKS and CDR2 is YYEKEE in the germline V gene (reference sequence). V was trimmed by 4 bases and J by 2 bases, leaving 17 bases between them.

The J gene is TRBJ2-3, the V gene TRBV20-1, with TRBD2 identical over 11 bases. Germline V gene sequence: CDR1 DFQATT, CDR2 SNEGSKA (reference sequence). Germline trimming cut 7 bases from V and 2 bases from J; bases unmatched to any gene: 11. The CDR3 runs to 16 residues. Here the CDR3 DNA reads TGCAGTGTCCCCGCGGGACTAGCGGAGAACACAGATACGCAGTATTTT. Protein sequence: CSVPAGLAENTDTQYF.

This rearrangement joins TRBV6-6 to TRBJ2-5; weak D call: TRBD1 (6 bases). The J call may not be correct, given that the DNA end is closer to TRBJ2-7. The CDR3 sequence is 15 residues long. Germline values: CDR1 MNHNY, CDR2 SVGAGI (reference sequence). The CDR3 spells CASRPKGGVFYEQYV. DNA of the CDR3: TGTGCCAGCAGACCGAAAGGGGGTGTTTTCTACGAGCAGTACGTC.

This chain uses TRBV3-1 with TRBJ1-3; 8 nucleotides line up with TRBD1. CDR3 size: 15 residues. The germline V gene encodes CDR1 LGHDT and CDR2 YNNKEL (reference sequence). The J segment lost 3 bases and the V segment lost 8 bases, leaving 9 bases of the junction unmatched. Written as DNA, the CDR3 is TGTGCCAGCTCTACGACAGGGGTGGTTGGAAACACCATATATTTT. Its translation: CASSTTGVVGNTIYF.